The entry below describes one TCR beta chain. This clone appeared a few times. Its antigen has not been determined. Within one base of it there is no much larger clone, and no base qualities were kept. Per the germline V gene, MDHEN is the CDR1 and SYDVKM is the CDR2. Measured from the cysteine to the phenylalanine, the CDR3 is 17 residues long. The only DNA kept is the CDR3, 51 bases in frame from the first base. V sheds 7 bases and J sheds 7 bases, leaving 29 bases between their ends. This sample is drawn from a study of blood T cell repertoires in COVID-19 (dated by TCRdb to about 2020). Study-wide context: Samples from collaborators originated in the United States, Italy and Spain and spanned both the acute and convalescent phases of COVID-19. Samples came from the ongoing ImmuneRACE study (first 160 participants) plus 1,254 subjects from 6 global collaborators. The material from the prospective study consisted of cDNA or gDNA derived from T cells, B-cell-depleted T cells, or PBMCs. Nearly every sample came with metadata listing a de-identified subject ID, COVID-19 status, age in years and sex. The dataset comprised deeply sampled blood TCRbeta repertoires from subjects exposed to, actively infected with, or recovered from COVID-19. Where HLA class I and class II types were available, the types were taken from metadata supplied by the sample provider, not from assay-based typing. A freely available public database, intended as a resource for researchers studying the immune response to SARS-CoV-2, is where the repertoires were released. The full study reports these points: How much clinical and demographic metadata was included differed by source and by participant, and the metadata was provided uncurated.

The immunoSEQ Assay, a bias-controlled multiplex PCR, was used to amplify TCRbeta CDR3 regions from genomic DNA. On the study's bioinformatics: The number of nucleated cells in each sample was estimated by amplification of reference gene primers within the assay. Sequence reads were collapsed and filtered to measure the absolute abundance of every unique TCRbeta CDR3 rearrangement. Productive Simpson clonality was computed per sample as the square root of Simpson's diversity index over productive rearrangements. TCRdb limited this immuneACCESS table to in-frame rearrangements with V and J called. A share of clones is missing; checked studies link under half to unresolved V genes, and the rest is unexplained. The DNA was the basis for D and trimming; V, J and clone size are from that table. This sample gives roughly 15,000 clones in total; roughly 80% of them show up just once. The top ten clonotypes cover about 14% of the sample.

Collaborating institutions collected whole blood in K2EDTA tubes following their own protocols. For TCRbeta analysis, collaborators shipped samples in one of three forms: frozen whole blood, isolated PBMCs, or DNA extracted from either of those sample types. Recombination joined TRBV28 with TRBJ2-7, with TRBD2 perhaps the D gene, on 5 matching bases. This receptor was identified in a human donor in a cohort sampled during active COVID-19. The material sequenced was peripheral blood. The CDR3 protein is CASTTVRRLKAAQEQYF. The base sequence is TGTGCCAGCACCACCGTTAGGCGACTAAAAGCAGCACAGGAGCAGTACTTC.